Below are 20 T cell receptor beta chains sequenced from a single sample in a study of blood T cell repertoires in COVID-19. Assay used: immunoSEQ multiplex PCR; TCRdb lists only in-frame clones, some missing. The sample has tens of thousands of clones, 85% to 90% seen once. The material sequenced was peripheral blood. Source of these receptors: a middle-aged man with acute or convalescent COVID-19.

V usage is TRBV5-6 and J usage is TRBJ2-1, with no clear D. V was trimmed by 7 bases and J by 0 bases, leaving 14 bases between them. The CDR3 is made up of 15 amino acids. Germline lookup yields CDR1 SGHDT and CDR2 YYEEEE. The CDR3 loop reads CASDALLSSYNEQFF. The CDR3 DNA reads TGTGCCAGCGATGCCCTCCTGAGCTCCTACAATGAGCAGTTCTTC.

The gene calls are TRBV4-1 and TRBJ2-1; a weak D match, TRBD1 (6 bases). Germline CDR1 MGHRA, CDR2 YSYEKL. The ends were cut back, 2 bases at V and 0 bases at J, with 11 bases in the middle. The CDR3 is made up of 16 amino acids. CDR3 bases: TGCGCCAGCAGCCAAAGGACAGCTAGCTCCTACAATGAGCAGTTCTTC. As protein: CASSQRTASSYNEQFF.

This rearrangement joins TRBV5-1 to TRBJ2-1; 7 bases are a match to TRBD1. V shed 4 bases, J shed 1 base, and the junction held 5 bases outside the gene matches. From germline, CDR1 is SGHRS and CDR2 YFSETQ. The CDR3 runs to 15 residues. In nucleotides, the CDR3 is TGCGCCAGCAGCGTATCAGGGGGATCCTACAATGAGCAGTTCTTC. The encoded protein is CASSVSGGSYNEQFF.

V usage is TRBV30 and J usage is TRBJ2-7; D perhaps matches TRBD2 (7 bases). CDR1 and CDR2 (germline): GTSNPN, SVGIG (reference sequence). This CDR3 is built from 13 residues. V shed 8 bases and J shed 4 bases, with 18 bases lying between them. CDR3 amino acids: CAGRRGGIYEQYF. Written as DNA, the CDR3 is TGTGCCGGACGAAGGGGGGGGATTTACGAGCAGTACTTC.

This rearrangement joins TRBV13 to TRBJ2-7; a weak D match, TRBD2 (5 bases). V lost 0 bases to trimming and J lost 5 bases, with 5 bases between them. The CDR3 covers 12 residues. Germline lookup yields CDR1 PRHDT and CDR2 FYEKMQ (reference sequence). The CDR3 DNA reads as TGTGCCAGCAGCTTAGGGCGGGACGAGCAGTACTTC. This codes for CASSLGRDEQYF.

This sequence joins TRBV5-4 and TRBJ1-2; 11 bases map to TRBD1. The CDR3 loop spans 18 amino acids. The germline gives CDR1 SGHNT, CDR2 YYREEE (reference sequence). The V and J ends lost 5 bases and 3 bases, in that order; junction bases with no gene match: 15. The CDR3 here is CASRLHLGQGAYDYGYTF. CDR3 bases: TGTGCCAGCAGGCTCCATCTCGGACAGGGGGCATACGACTATGGCTACACCTTC.

This rearrangement joins TRBV7-9 to TRBJ2-7, with 9 bases matching TRBD2. Germline trimming cut 5 bases from V and 6 bases from J; bases unmatched to any gene: 8. The CDR3 consists of 14 residues. Germline lookup yields CDR1 SEHNR and CDR2 FQNEAQ (reference sequence). The CDR3 DNA reads TGTGCCAGCAGCACTCTAGCGGGAAGCTCCGAGCAGTACTTC. This gives the protein CASSTLAGSSEQYF.

The V and J genes are TRBV7-8 and TRBJ2-2; D is uncertain. V lost 2 bases and J lost 7, with 8 bases in between. CDR1 is SGHVS and CDR2 is FQNEAQ in the germline V gene. The CDR3 is 13 amino acids. The CDR3 loop reads CASSLLPIGELFF. The CDR3 region has the DNA TGTGCCAGCAGCTTACTACCGATCGGGGAGCTGTTTTTT.

V usage is TRBV4-1 and J usage is TRBJ2-7, with 7 bases matching TRBD1. The CDR3 is 14 amino acids. The V segment lost 4 bases and the J segment 2 bases; nucleotides outside the gene matches: 5. Germline assignment: CDR1 MGHRA and CDR2 YSYEKL. The CDR3 loop reads CASSLRDRTYEQYF. CDR3 nucleotides: TGCGCCAGCAGCCTCCGGGACAGAACCTACGAGCAGTACTTC.

This clone was detected only a few times. The genes are TRBV7-8 and TRBJ2-1; D is unresolved. V lost 5 bases, J lost 8 bases, and 19 bases lay in between. The germline gives CDR1 SGHVS, CDR2 FQNEAQ. The CDR3 is made up of 15 amino acids. This CDR3 is CASSHRRVSGYEQFF. DNA for the CDR3: TGTGCCAGCAGCCACCGCCGAGTCTCAGGCTATGAGCAGTTCTTC.

The rearrangement uses TRBV14 and TRBJ2-1; the D is unclear. The CDR3 contains 15 residues. Germline CDR1 and CDR2: SGHDN and FVKESK. V shed 0 bases and J shed 0 bases, with 6 bases lying between them. In DNA form, the CDR3 reads TGTGCCAGCAGCCAAGACCTCAGCTCCTACAATGAGCAGTTCTTC. Translation gives CASSQDLSSYNEQFF.

The chain has TRBV29-1 and TRBJ1-1; TRBD1 might be the D (5 bases). This CDR3 is 11 amino acids long. CDR1 and CDR2 (germline): SQVTM, ANQGSEA. The V and J ends lost 5 bases and 2 bases respectively, with 6 bases between them. The CDR3 nucleotides are TGCAGCGTTCAGGGAAACACTGAAGCTTTCTTT. Translated, it gives CSVQGNTEAFF.

The chain couples TRBV6-5 to TRBJ1-2; D is undetermined. V gave up 6 bases and J gave up 4 bases, with 9 bases separating them. Germline-derived CDR1 and CDR2 are MNHEY and SVGAGI. The CDR3 is 12 amino acids. CDR3 protein: CASRRGLYGYTF. The CDR3, as DNA: TGTGCCAGCAGGCGAGGGCTCTATGGCTACACCTTC.

The chain uses TRBV7-9 and TRBJ2-7; weak D call: TRBD2 (5 bases). V lost 5 bases and J lost 5, with 10 bases in between. This CDR3 contains 12 residues. Germline CDR1 is SEHNR and CDR2 is FQNEAQ (reference sequence). The CDR3 sequence is CASSASSHEQYF. CDR3 bases: TGTGCCAGCAGCGCCTCTAGCCACGAGCAGTACTTC. The full variable domain, completed using reference TRBV7-9 and TRBJ2-7, is DTGVSQNPRHKITKRGQNVTFRCDPISEHNRLYWYRQTLGQGPEFLTYFQNEAQLEKSRLLSDRFSAERPKGSFSTLEIQRTEQGDSAMYLCASSASSHEQYFGPGTRLTVT.

J is TRBJ1-2 and V is TRBV9, with D hard to call. Trimming shortened V by 0 bases and J by 0 bases, and 9 bases separated the two germline ends. CDR1 is SGDLS, CDR2 YYNGEE, per germline. This CDR3 region has 15 residues. CDR3 bases: TGTGCCAGCAGCGTAGGTGGAGCATCTAACTATGGCTACACCTTC. It is translated as CASSVGGASNYGYTF.

This clone has only a few counts. The chain employs TRBV29-1 and TRBJ2-5; 8 bases fit TRBD2. The CDR3 is made up of 12 amino acids. CDR1 and CDR2 (germline): SQVTM, ANQGSEA. Germline trimming cut 7 bases from V and 5 bases from J; bases unmatched to any gene: 6. This CDR3 is CSGLAGGETQYF. In DNA, the CDR3 is TGCAGCGGGTTGGCGGGAGGTGAGACCCAGTACTTC.

In this sample, this clone turned up once. This sequence joins TRBV27 and TRBJ2-1; perhaps TRBD1 as D (7 bases). This CDR3 contains 14 residues. Trimming stripped 3 bases from V and 7 bases from J, with 13 bases between. Germline V CDR1 and CDR2: MNHEY, SMNVEV (reference sequence). The CDR3 reads CASSLQGGRNEQFF. DNA for the CDR3: TGTGCCAGCAGTTTGCAGGGGGGTAGAAATGAGCAGTTCTTC.

J is TRBJ1-6 and V is TRBV7-9; TRBD1 agrees at 8 bases. The CDR3 is made up of 17 amino acids. CDR1 SEHNR and CDR2 FQNEAQ come from the germline V gene (reference sequence). V trimming: 2 bases; J trimming: 7 bases; junction bases outside the gene matches: 10. CDR3 loop: CASSLKRRGLENSPLHF. In DNA, the CDR3 is TGTGCCAGCAGCTTAAAGCGCAGGGGGCTAGAGAATTCACCCCTCCACTTT.

This clone showed up just once. The rearrangement links TRBV7-3 to TRBJ2-2, with TRBD1 as a possible D gene (6 bases). The germline CDR1 and CDR2 sequences are SGHTA and FQGTGA. This CDR3 is built from 15 residues. V dropped 9 bases and J dropped 1 base, with 15 bases sitting between them. This chain's CDR3 is CASTVGGVNTGELFF. The DNA for the CDR3 is TGTGCCAGTACGGTAGGGGGAGTGAACACCGGGGAGCTGTTTTTT.

The genes are TRBV27 and TRBJ1-5; perhaps TRBD1 as D (6 bases). V lost 6 bases to trimming and J lost 0 bases, with 15 bases between them. The CDR3 spans 16 residues. Looked up from germline, CDR1 is MNHEY and CDR2 is SMNVEV (reference sequence). The CDR3 coding sequence is TGTGCCAGCAGCCGGCGAGGACAGAATAGCAATCAGCCCCAGCATTTT. This sequence encodes CASSRRGQNSNQPQHF.